The 30 T cell receptor beta chains below come from one sample, sequenced in a study of radiotherapy plus CTLA-4 blockade in lung cancer. Sequencing was performed with immunoSEQ multiplex PCR; in TCRdb, only in-frame clones are kept and a portion is missing. This table has around 40,000 clones, about 86% appearing once. Sample: peripheral blood, taken from a patient treated with radiotherapy plus ipilimumab. Receptors originate from a human donor with non-small cell lung cancer whose response to radiotherapy plus ipilimumab could not be evaluated.

The V gene is TRBV25-1, the J gene TRBJ2-5; unclear D gene. The DNA matches TRBJ2-7 better at its end, which makes the J call doubtful. This CDR3 comprises 16 residues. Per germline, CDR1 MGHDK and CDR2 SYGVNS. CDR3 coding DNA: TGTGCCAGCAGCCCCGCCACGGCAGGATCGGTCTACGAGCAGTACTTC. Its protein product is CASSPATAGSVYEQYF.

The gene calls are TRBV5-6 and TRBJ1-2, with D possibly matching TRBD1 (5 bases). This CDR3 is built from 14 residues. V lost 1 base and J lost 0, with 7 bases in between. Germline assignment: CDR1 SGHDT and CDR2 YYEEEE. The CDR3 sequence: CASSLQGPNYGYTF. The CDR3 DNA reads TGTGCCAGCAGCTTGCAGGGTCCTAACTATGGCTACACCTTC. Complete variable domain (other parts from reference TRBV5-6 and TRBJ1-2): DAGVTQSPTHLIKTRGQQVTLRCSPKSGHDTVSWYQQALGQGPQFIFQYYEEEERQRGNFPDRFSGHQFPNYSSELNVNALLLGDSALYLCASSLQGPNYGYTFGSGTRLTVV.

The chain carries TRBV5-1 and TRBJ1-4; D unclear. This CDR3 comprises 15 residues. Trimming took 0 bases from V and 4 from J, leaving 10 bases between them. Germline V CDR1 and CDR2: SGHRS, YFSETQ. The chain's CDR3 is CASSLGATLNEKLFF. DNA for the CDR3: TGCGCCAGCAGCTTGGGGGCTACACTTAATGAAAAACTGTTTTTT.

This clone was detected only once. The V gene is TRBV27, the J gene TRBJ1-2, with a weak D call TRBD1 (5 bases). V lost 10 bases, J lost 3 bases, and 18 bases lay in between. The germline V gene has CDR1 MNHEY and CDR2 SMNVEV (reference sequence). The CDR3 is 14 amino acids. The DNA of the CDR3 is TGTGCCAACAGCCCAGGGTATTCTCACTATGGCTACACCTTC. This gives the protein CANSPGYSHYGYTF.

The chain joins TRBV5-1 to TRBJ2-1; 13 bases line up with TRBD2. The ends lost 8 bases at V and 8 bases at J; junction bases unmatched: 7. CDR3 length: 14 residues. Per germline, CDR1 SGHRS and CDR2 YFSETQ. As DNA, the CDR3 is TGCGCCAGTACCCGGACTAGCGGGGGCGATGAGCAGTTCTTC. Amino acids: CASTRTSGGDEQFF.

The table lists this clone with a few counts. This chain joins TRBV9 and TRBJ1-5; no clear D gene. Looked up from germline, CDR1 is SGDLS and CDR2 is YYNGEE. V lost 0 bases to trimming and J lost 1 base, with 11 bases between them. The CDR3 is made up of 16 amino acids. In DNA, the CDR3 is TGTGCCAGCAGCGTAGAACATTGGGAGAGCAATCAGCCCCAGCATTTT. Translation: CASSVEHWESNQPQHF.

This chain connects TRBV5-4 to TRBJ2-7; 8 nucleotides align to TRBD2. Germline V gives CDR1 SGHNT, CDR2 YYREEE (reference sequence). CDR3 length: 15 residues. After removal of 6 bases from V and 3 bases from J, the junction contained 11 bases not matched to a gene. CDR3 DNA sequence: TGTGCCAGCACCGCGATAGCGGGATCAAGCTACGAGCAGTACTTC. It translates to CASTAIAGSSYEQYF.

This clone was seen more than once but under ten times. The rearrangement links TRBV7-8 to TRBJ1-2; tentatively, D is TRBD1 (6 bases). Per germline, CDR1 SGHVS and CDR2 FQNEAQ. This CDR3 has 14 amino acids. V dropped 7 bases and J dropped 0 bases, with 12 bases sitting between them. In nucleotides, the CDR3 is TGTGCCAGCAACGAGGACAGATCTAACTATGGCTACACCTTC. It yields the protein CASNEDRSNYGYTF. Together with reference TRBV7-8 and TRBJ1-2, the CDR3 gives the full variable domain: GAGVSQSPRYKVAKRGQDVALRCDPISGHVSLFWYQQALGQGPEFLTYFQNEAQLDKSGLPSDRFFAERPEGSVSTLKIQRTQQEDSAVYLCASNEDRSNYGYTFGSGTRLTVV.

This clone came up once. This chain joins TRBV25-1 and TRBJ2-5; 7 nucleotides agree with TRBD2. CDR1 is MGHDK, CDR2 SYGVNS, per germline. The CDR3 extends over 13 amino acids. After removal of 2 bases from V and 3 bases from J, the junction contained 0 bases not matched to a gene. The CDR3 loop reads CASSEAGEETQYF. The CDR3 DNA reads TGTGCCAGCAGTGAAGCGGGGGAAGAGACCCAGTACTTC.

The chain has TRBV15 and TRBJ1-5; 9 nucleotides agree with TRBD1. Germline loops: CDR1 LNHNV, CDR2 YYDKDF (reference sequence). V lost 1 base to trimming and J lost 9 bases; unmatched junction nucleotides: 7. CDR3 length equals 15 residues. This CDR3 reads CATSRATGGDPPQHF. CDR3 DNA sequence: TGTGCCACCAGCAGAGCGACAGGGGGGGATCCGCCCCAGCATTTT. Full variable domain (remainder filled in from reference TRBV15 and TRBJ1-5): DAMVIQNPRYQVTQFGKPVTLSCSQTLNHNVMYWYQQKSSQAPKLLFHYYDKDFNNEADTPDNFQSRRPNTSFCFLDIRSPGLGDTAMYLCATSRATGGDPPQHFGDGTRLSIL.

The chain employs TRBV19 and TRBJ1-2; D unclear. Germline V lookup: CDR1 LNHDA, CDR2 SQIVND (reference sequence). The V end lost 4 bases, the J end lost 8 bases, and 8 bases lay between the germline ends. This CDR3 is 11 amino acids long. The CDR3 DNA reads as TGTGCCAGTAGTAGTGGAGGCGGCTACACCTTC. Translated, it gives CASSSGGGYTF. Looking up the rest from reference TRBV19 and TRBJ1-2 gives the full variable domain: DGGITQSPKYLFRKEGQNVTLSCEQNLNHDAMYWYRQDPGQGLRLIYYSQIVNDFQKGDIAEGYSVSREKKESFPLTVTSAQKNPTAFYLCASSSGGGYTFGSGTRLTVV.

A few counts support this clone. The chain uses TRBV7-2 and TRBJ2-7; a weak D match, TRBD2 (6 bases). V was cut by 5 bases and J by 5 bases, with 13 bases left in between. Per the germline V gene, CDR1 is SGHTA and CDR2 is FQGNSA. The CDR3 totals 13 residues. CDR3 sequence: CASSPDGSHEQYF. In nucleotides, the CDR3 is TGTGCCAGCAGCCCGGACGGGAGTCACGAGCAGTACTTC.

The CDR3 DNA is TGTGCCAGCAGCTTAGATCAATTTCGGACAGGCGTGGCCGGGGAGCTGTTTTTT. As protein: CASSLDQFRTGVAGELFF. The chain links TRBV11-2 to TRBJ2-2; 7 bases are a match to TRBD1. This CDR3 spans 18 amino acids. With 0 bases clipped from V and 6 bases from J, the junction kept 13 bases outside the gene matches. Per germline, CDR1 SGHAT and CDR2 FQNNGV.

This clone was observed a single time. V usage is TRBV5-1 and J usage is TRBJ2-2, with a tentative D call TRBD2 (5 bases). V lost 0 bases to trimming and J lost 7 bases, with 16 bases between them. Germline V gene lookup returns CDR1 SGHRS and CDR2 YFSETQ. The CDR3 length is 16 residues. The CDR3 nucleotides are TGCGCCAGCAGCTTGGGGACCCAACTAGGGCACGGGGAGCTGTTTTTT. Protein: CASSLGTQLGHGELFF. The entire variable domain, with the rest obtained from reference TRBV5-1 and TRBJ2-2, is as follows: KAGVTQTPRYLIKTRGQQVTLSCSPISGHRSVSWYQQTPGQGLQFLFEYFSETQRNKGNFPGRFSGRQFSNSRSEMNVSTLELGDSALYLCASSLGTQLGHGELFFGEGSRLTVL.

This clone was seen once. The chain has TRBV11-2 and TRBJ2-6; no firm D call. The ends were cut back, 0 bases at V and 0 bases at J, with 9 bases in the middle. The CDR3 length is 17 residues. Germline CDR1 and CDR2: SGHAT and FQNNGV. The CDR3 DNA is TGTGCCAGCAGCTTAGATTTACCGAGCTCTGGGGCCAACGTCCTGACTTTC. It is translated as CASSLDLPSSGANVLTF.

V usage is TRBV18 and J usage is TRBJ1-2; D possibly corresponds to TRBD1 (6 bases). Germline CDR1 reads KGHSH; CDR2 reads LQKENI. V lost 8 bases, J lost 6 bases, and 16 bases lay in between. The CDR3 loop spans 13 amino acids. The CDR3: CASQTGTNHGYTF. CDR3 bases: TGTGCCAGCCAGACCGGGACAAACCATGGCTACACCTTC.

The V call is TRBV5-1, the J call TRBJ2-7, with 9 bases matching TRBD1. There are 15 residues in the CDR3. The V gene's germline CDR1 is SGHRS and CDR2 YFSETQ. V was clipped by 0 bases and J by 3 bases; unmatched bases: 4. CDR3 nucleotides: TGCGCCAGCAGCTTGGAGCGGGACAGGGTCTACGAGCAGTACTTC. Its translation: CASSLERDRVYEQYF.

Remarks on this clone: Different DNA sequences within this sample yield the same CDR3. V usage is TRBV29-1 and J usage is TRBJ2-2; 12 bases fit TRBD2. The CDR3 has 14 residues. The J segment lost 6 bases and the V segment lost 5 bases, leaving 4 bases of the junction unmatched. The germline gives CDR1 SQVTM, CDR2 ANQGSEA. The CDR3 nucleotides read TGCAGCGTTCTAGCGGGAGGGCCCCCCGGGGAGCTGTTTTTT. Translation gives CSVLAGGPPGELFF.

In this sample, this clone is medium-sized. CDR3 in DNA: TGTGCCAGCAGCGTGAGGACAGGCTCGTCGACCGGGGAGCTGTTTTTT. This codes for CASSVRTGSSTGELFF. This rearrangement joins TRBV13 to TRBJ2-2; 7 positions agree with TRBD1. From germline, CDR1 is PRHDT and CDR2 FYEKMQ (reference sequence). The CDR3 spans 16 residues. The V and J ends lost 5 bases and 5 bases, in that order; junction bases with no gene match: 11.

V is TRBV7-9 and J is TRBJ2-1; D may be TRBD2 (5 bases). With 1 base removed from V and 2 bases from J, the gap between germline ends came to 9 bases. The CDR3 length is 15 residues. CDR1 is SEHNR and CDR2 is FQNEAQ in the germline V gene (reference sequence). CDR3 protein: CASSLVSSPYNEQFF. CDR3 sequence (DNA): TGTGCCAGCAGCTTAGTGTCTAGCCCCTACAATGAGCAGTTCTTC.

The V and J genes are TRBV7-9 and TRBJ2-5; D call uncertain. V lost 5 bases and J lost 2, with 6 bases in between. CDR1 and CDR2 (germline): SEHNR, FQNEAQ (reference sequence). The CDR3 extends over 12 amino acids. In DNA, the CDR3 is TGTGCCAGCAGCCCAAATCAAGAGACCCAGTACTTC. Residues: CASSPNQETQYF.

The V gene is TRBV9, the J gene TRBJ2-1; TRBD2 matches at 9 bases. Trimming cost V 0 bases and J 8 bases; bases outside gene matches: 6. The CDR3 contains 15 residues. Germline lookup yields CDR1 SGDLS and CDR2 YYNGEE. The CDR3 DNA follows: TGTGCCAGCAGCGTAGGCGGTAGCGGGGGTTATGAGCAGTTCTTC. Protein: CASSVGGSGGYEQFF.

CDR3 nucleotides: TGTGCCATCAGTGAGTCCAGGCTAGCGGGAATCGGTGCCGGGGAGCTGTTTTTT. It encodes CAISESRLAGIGAGELFF. The chain has TRBV10-3 and TRBJ2-2; TRBD2 aligns across 9 bases. V lost 0 bases, J lost 6 bases, and 11 bases stayed unmatched. The length of the CDR3 is 18 residues. Germline V CDR1 and CDR2: ENHRY, SYGVKD.

This clone was seen only once. This rearrangement joins TRBV6-1 to TRBJ2-7; TRBD2 matches 7 bases. There are 14 residues in the CDR3. V dropped 0 bases and J dropped 4; count of bases not matched to a gene: 3. Germline loops: CDR1 MNHNS, CDR2 SASEGT. In DNA, the CDR3 is TGTGCCAGCAGTGAAGCATTCGGGGGGTACGAGCAGTACTTC. Translated: CASSEAFGGYEQYF.

This rearrangement joins TRBV10-1 to TRBJ1-3; D call uncertain. V gave up 11 bases and J gave up 0 bases, with 11 bases separating them. The CDR3 totals 13 residues. Germline values: CDR1 WNHNN, CDR2 SYGVQD (reference sequence). CDR3 coding DNA: TGCGCCCCTCCTAGGATCTCTGGAAACACCATATATTTT. Protein: CAPPRISGNTIYF.

The chain has TRBV4-1 and TRBJ2-5; 11 positions match TRBD1. With V trimmed by 6 bases and J by 11 bases, 8 bases remained unmatched. The germline V gene has CDR1 MGHRA and CDR2 YSYEKL. The CDR3 covers 13 residues. This chain's CDR3 is CASRGTGGREQYF. The DNA for the CDR3 is TGCGCCAGCAGAGGGACAGGGGGTAGGGAGCAGTACTTC.

The gene calls are TRBV27 and TRBJ2-7; the D is unclear. V was shortened by 4 bases and J by 0 bases, with 4 bases between the two germline ends. CDR3 length equals 12 residues. Looked up from germline, CDR1 is MNHEY and CDR2 is SMNVEV (reference sequence). This CDR3 reads CASSSSSYEQYF. Here the CDR3 DNA reads TGTGCCAGCAGTTCCAGCTCCTACGAGCAGTACTTC.

The rearrangement links TRBV6-4 to TRBJ2-3; perhaps TRBD1 as D (5 bases). Germline V gene lookup returns CDR1 MRHNA and CDR2 SNTAGT. The CDR3 has 15 residues. The germline V and J ends were trimmed by 0 bases and 4 bases, with 11 bases remaining between them. The CDR3 sequence: CASSDSVRASDTQYF. The CDR3 DNA is TGTGCCAGCAGTGACTCGGTCAGGGCCTCAGATACGCAGTATTTT.

The chain recombines TRBV29-1 with TRBJ2-3; a possible D gene is TRBD2 (6 bases). Germline V gives CDR1 SQVTM, CDR2 ANQGSEA. The CDR3 loop spans 15 amino acids. Deletions cut 3 bases from V and 4 bases from J, with 17 bases between. CDR3 nucleotide sequence: TGCAGCGTTGAGCCCGGCGGGGTTGCCGCAGATACGCAGTATTTT. Residues: CSVEPGGVAADTQYF.

This rearrangement joins TRBV4-3 to TRBJ1-3, with D maybe TRBD1 (6 bases). V lost 1 base to trimming and J lost 6 bases, with 13 bases between them. The CDR3 totals 15 residues. Germline lookup yields CDR1 LGHNA and CDR2 YSLEER. The CDR3 protein is CASSQGPGALNTIYF. Here the CDR3 DNA reads TGCGCCAGCAGCCAAGGTCCAGGGGCCCTAAACACCATATATTTT.